The 7 T cell receptor beta chains listed next were all sequenced from one sample in a study of T cell repertoires in cytomegalovirus infection (dated by TCRdb to about 2019). Antigen specificity for these receptors is unknown. The intended sense of this specimen's treatment or condition label: in vitro stimulation with specific CMV peptide epitopes to enrich CMV-specific T cells. The sample was run on an Illumina HiSeq 1500. Clones were called with MiXCR by TCRdb after fastp trimmed the public reads at Q25, and only in-frame beta chains were retained. Each record represents a unique CDR3 protein, reported with the most common genes and DNA among its rows. The table for this sample lists hundreds of thousands of distinct CDR3 sequences; approximately 31% of them were counted only once. Under 15% of the sample is in the top ten clones. The material sequenced was cultured CD8+ T cells from PBMCs, taken from culture after CMV antigen stimulation. These receptor sequences come from a human donor in good health (CMV status not recorded). Some clones in this sample may be carry-over from other donors' samples.

To note about this clonotype: A read error may produce the germline difference seen at one junction end. The chain is built from TRBV7-6 and TRBJ1-1; D call uncertain. Germline V lookup: CDR1 SGHVS, CDR2 FNYEAQ. This CDR3 is 15 amino acids long. In nucleotides, the CDR3 is TGTGCTAGCAGCTTAGGGCGGGGTCGGGAGATCGAAGCTTTCTTT. It encodes CASSLGRGREIEAFF. Filled out from reference TRBV7-6 and TRBJ1-1, the complete variable domain reads GAGVSQSPRYKVTKRGQDVALRCDPISGHVSLYWYRQALGQGPEFLTYFNYEAQQDKSGLPNDRFSAERPEGSISTLTIQRTEQRDSAMYRCASSLGRGREIEAFFGQGTRLTVV.

This chain uses TRBV5-6 with TRBJ1-2; D remains unclear. V was cut by 4 bases and J by 8 bases, with 18 bases left in between. CDR3 length equals 14 residues. Germline V gene data show CDR1 as SGHDT and CDR2 as YYEEEE. This CDR3 reads CASSPGRPADGYTF. The DNA of the CDR3 is TGTGCCAGCAGCCCCGGACGGCCGGCCGACGGCTACACCTTC. The full variable domain, with the rest looked up from reference TRBV5-6 and TRBJ1-2, is DAGVTQSPTHLIKTRGQQVTLRCSPKSGHDTVSWYQQALGQGPQFIFQYYEEEERQRGNFPDRFSGHQFPNYSSELNVNALLLGDSALYLCASSPGRPADGYTFGSGTRLTVV.

With respect to this clonotype: This may stem from a read error, because a much larger clone lies one nucleotide away. This sequence joins TRBV5-4 and TRBJ1-1; possible D gene TRBD1, 5 bases. The germline V gene encodes CDR1 SGHNT and CDR2 YYREEE (reference sequence). The CDR3 consists of 12 residues. Trimming shortened V by 3 bases and J by 5 bases, and 8 bases separated the two germline ends. CDR3 in amino acids: CASSWGETEAFF. The CDR3 region has the DNA TGTGCCAGCAGCTGGGGGGAAACTGAAGCTTTCTTT.

This sequence joins TRBV6-6 and TRBJ2-1; possibly TRBD2 for D (5 bases). Between the trimmed V and J ends, which lost 7 bases and 8 bases, there was a span of 18 bases. This CDR3 is 14 amino acids long. The germline gives CDR1 MNHNY, CDR2 SVGAGI (reference sequence). In DNA, the CDR3 is TGTGCCAGCATCGGACTTACGGCGAGCGATGAGCAGTTCTTC. Protein: CASIGLTASDEQFF.

In this sample, this clonotype turned up a few times. This chain uses TRBV14 with TRBJ2-1; the D is unclear. The CDR3 spans 13 residues. V was shortened by 4 bases and J by 4 bases, with 8 bases between the two germline ends. CDR1 is SGHDN and CDR2 is FVKESK in the germline V gene. The CDR3 DNA reads TGTGCCAGCAGCCGAATGGATTACAATGAGCAGTTCTTC. As protein: CASSRMDYNEQFF.

The CDR3 here is CASSEDLWDGEGQAFF. As DNA, the CDR3 is TGCGCCAGCAGTGAAGACTTATGGGACGGAGAAGGTCAAGCTTTCTTT. V and J are TRBV10-2 and TRBJ1-1; D might be TRBD1 (5 bases). Trimming took 3 bases from V and 9 from J, leaving 23 bases between them. The CDR3 sequence is 16 residues long. CDR1 WSHSY and CDR2 SAAADI come from the germline V gene.

V and J are TRBV28 and TRBJ2-1; weak D call: TRBD1 (5 bases). Trimming stripped 6 bases from V and 4 bases from J, with 13 bases between. Germline CDR1 reads MDHEN; CDR2 reads SYDVKM. The CDR3 totals 14 residues. The CDR3 DNA reads TGTGCCAGCAGCCTTCCCCGACAGTACAATGAGCAGTTCTTC. Encoded protein: CASSLPRQYNEQFF.